This T cell receptor beta chain was obtained from a study of cytomegalovirus exposure and HLA in healthy donors. Findings of the study overall: A further, later analysis showed that HLA-associated TCR beta chains (compared with equally common others) were more clonally expanded.

The CDR3 has 14 amino acids. Germline CDR1 and CDR2: SNHLY and FYNNEI. Trimming took 9 bases from V and 0 from J; bases not matched to a gene: 5. PCR used 60 Vbeta primers and 13 Jbeta primers. Some clones are missing from TCRdb's copy, which holds only in-frame ones; the method was immunoSEQ multiplex PCR. The repertoire holds roughly 180,000 clones, with roughly 80% as singletons. About this clone: Its antigen is not known.

The sequenced sample was PBMCs. V and J are TRBV2 and TRBJ2-1; 7 nucleotides agree with TRBD2. The receptor comes from a woman aged 45-60 years in good health and CMV-seropositive. In DNA, the CDR3 is TGTGCCAGTCCGAGCGGGGTCTCCTACAATGAGCAGTTCTTC. Protein: CASPSGVSYNEQFF.